The 28 T cell receptor beta chains below were found in one sample sequenced in a study of molecular identifiers for immune sequencing clone quantification (dated 2018 in TCRdb). The protocol used for the library was PCR. Sequenced using an Illumina HiSeq 4000. The raw public data were reprocessed by TCRdb itself: fastp quality trimming at Q25, MiXCR clonotype calling, in-frame beta chains only. Entries that share a CDR3 protein sequence are merged under the most common genes and DNA. Counted in this sample were a few hundred thousand distinct CDR3 sequences; around a fifth of them appeared once. Clones ranked in the top ten supply 0.7% to 0.95% of the sample. Specimen: naive CD8+ T cells from blood, with Jurkat cell RNA spiked in. The cell subset or site label corresponds to: FACS-sorted CD8+CD4-CCR7+CD45RA+ naive T cells. Receptor source: a human donor in good health. Some libraries in this study had Jurkat cell RNA spiked in.

This clonotype has just a few counts. CDR3 DNA: TGTGCCAGCAGCTTGGGCACGATGAACACTGAAGCTTTCTTT. It specifies CASSLGTMNTEAFF. The gene calls are TRBV27 and TRBJ1-1, with unresolved D. The CDR3 runs 14 residues. V lost 6 bases, J lost 0 bases, and 11 bases lay in between. Germline assignment: CDR1 MNHEY and CDR2 SMNVEV (reference sequence).

Notes on this clonotype: A much larger clone lies one base from this, so it may be a read error. This rearrangement joins TRBV11-2 to TRBJ2-1; 11 bases match TRBD2. The germline V gene has CDR1 SGHAT and CDR2 FQNNGV. The CDR3 spans 14 residues. V shed 8 bases, J shed 4 bases, and the junction held 4 bases outside the gene matches. Here the CDR3 DNA reads TGTGCCAGCGGAACTAGCGGGGGATACAATGAGCAGTTCTTC. It codes for CASGTSGGYNEQFF.

The rearrangement uses TRBV27 and TRBJ2-5, with TRBD1 as a possible D gene (5 bases). Germline lookup yields CDR1 MNHEY and CDR2 SMNVEV (reference sequence). V was trimmed by 3 bases and J by 3 bases, leaving 17 bases between them. There are 16 residues in the CDR3. The DNA for the CDR3 is TGTGCCAGCAGTTTGTACATCGACAGCCGAAAAGAGACCCAGTACTTC. It codes for CASSLYIDSRKETQYF.

V usage is TRBV12-3 or TRBV12-4 and J usage is TRBJ2-2; 11 bases are a match to TRBD2. This CDR3 is 17 amino acids long. V was pared by 2 bases and J by 1 base, with 3 bases of the junction left unmatched. CDR3 DNA: TGTGCCAGCAGTTTACCGGGACTAGCGGTGAACACCGGGGAGCTGTTTTTT. It is translated as CASSLPGLAVNTGELFF.

Comments on this clonotype: Possible read error: a much larger clone is one base away. The rearrangement joins TRBV13 to TRBJ2-7; possible D gene TRBD2, 7 bases. V lost 11 bases to trimming and J lost 6 bases, with 20 bases between them. CDR3 length: 13 amino acids. The germline V gene encodes CDR1 PRHDT and CDR2 FYEKMQ (reference sequence). For the CDR3, the DNA is TGTGCCGGCCTAGCGGCGGGGGCAGGCGAGCAGTACTTC. Its protein product is CAGLAAGAGEQYF.

This clonotype was recorded a few times. This chain connects TRBV6-2 or TRBV6-3 to TRBJ2-5; TRBD2 aligns across 9 bases. Germline V gene data show CDR1 as MNHEY and CDR2 as SVGEGT. V lost 6 bases to trimming and J lost 1 base; unmatched junction nucleotides: 15. The CDR3 runs 18 residues. The DNA for the CDR3 is TGTGCCAGCAGCAACCACGTGCTAGCGGGGACCCTCCAAGAGACCCAGTACTTC. Translating gives CASSNHVLAGTLQETQYF.

This clonotype has a handful of counts. The chain employs TRBV9 and TRBJ2-5; 10 bases are shared with TRBD2. This CDR3 has 15 residues. The V and J ends lost 2 bases and 3 bases, in that order; junction bases with no gene match: 4. Germline V gives CDR1 SGDLS, CDR2 YYNGEE. The CDR3 nucleotides read TGTGCCAGCAGCGTCGGACTAGCGGTTGAAGAGACCCAGTACTTC. Its protein product is CASSVGLAVEETQYF.

This chain connects TRBV4-1 to TRBJ2-1; 14 bases match TRBD2. The V gene's germline CDR1 is MGHRA and CDR2 YSYEKL. V gave up 4 bases and J gave up 7 bases; unmatched junction bases: 3. The CDR3 is made up of 15 amino acids. As DNA, the CDR3 is TGCGCCAGCAGCCGACTAGCGGGAGGGGGGAATGAGCAGTTCTTC. This encodes CASSRLAGGGNEQFF.

Comment on this clonotype: Given the absence of the conserved phenylalanine or tryptophan at the CDR3 end, a read error is likely. The chain links TRBV20-1 to TRBJ2-7, with TRBD1 identical over 8 bases. V trimming: 3 bases; J trimming: 3 bases; junction bases outside the gene matches: 7. The CDR3 runs to 14 residues. Germline V gene sequence: CDR1 DFQATT, CDR2 SNEGSKA (reference sequence). CDR3 nucleotides: TGCAGTGCTAGTTCCGACAGGGGACTCTACGAGCAGTACCTC. This encodes CSASSDRGLYEQYL.

The rearrangement links TRBV13 to TRBJ2-6; TRBD2 is a possible D gene (5 bases). Trimming cost V 5 bases and J 3 bases, with 20 bases left between them. Germline-derived CDR1 and CDR2 are PRHDT and FYEKMQ (reference sequence). This CDR3 is 18 amino acids long. The DNA for the CDR3 is TGTGCCAGCAGCCCAAAATCGGGAACCAAGAGTGGGGCCAACGTCCTGACTTTC. It specifies CASSPKSGTKSGANVLTF.

In its sample, this clonotype was seen many times. The chain couples TRBV7-9 to TRBJ1-1; TRBD1 aligns across 9 bases. Germline lookup yields CDR1 SEHNR and CDR2 FQNEAQ (reference sequence). Trimming at V came to 5 bases and at J to 3 bases, leaving 7 bases not matched to a gene. The CDR3 is 15 amino acids. The CDR3 loop reads CASSKATGGHTEAFF. The CDR3 DNA is TGTGCCAGCAGCAAAGCTACAGGGGGCCACACTGAAGCTTTCTTT. The full variable domain, completed using reference TRBV7-9 and TRBJ1-1, is DTGVSQNPRHKITKRGQNVTFRCDPISEHNRLYWYRQTLGQGPEFLTYFQNEAQLEKSRLLSDRFSAERPKGSFSTLEIQRTEQGDSAMYLCASSKATGGHTEAFFGQGTRLTVV.

Concerning this clonotype: A much bigger clone sits one base away, suggesting this may be a read error. The missing conserved phenylalanine or tryptophan at the end of this CDR3 makes a read error likely. This chain connects TRBV19 to TRBJ1-5; 10 bases line up with TRBD1. V shed 8 bases and J 2 bases; nucleotides not matched to a gene: 6. The CDR3 is 15 residues long. The germline V gene encodes CDR1 LNHDA and CDR2 SQIVND (reference sequence). The DNA of the CDR3 is TGTGCCAGTGGTTTTGGGACAGGGGGCAATCAGCCCCAGCATCTT. Its translation is CASGFGTGGNQPQHL.

This clonotype occurred a few times. The rearrangement links TRBV11-2 to TRBJ2-1; the match to TRBD2 covers 9 bases. The CDR3 covers 19 residues. Per the germline V gene, CDR1 is SGHAT and CDR2 is FQNNGV. V lost 8 bases, J lost 6 bases, and 23 bases stayed unmatched. The CDR3 nucleotides read TGTGCCAGCCAACCGAGAGCGGGAGGCCTCCGAGTTGTGGGCAATGAGCAGTTCTTC. Encoded protein: CASQPRAGGLRVVGNEQFF.

This clonotype was picked up many times. The V gene is TRBV27, the J gene TRBJ2-3; the D is unclear. Germline CDR1 and CDR2: MNHEY and SMNVEV (reference sequence). Trimming shortened V by 2 bases and J by 1 base, and 4 bases separated the two germline ends. This CDR3 contains 13 residues. CDR3 residues: CASSLGGTDTQYF. CDR3 DNA sequence: TGTGCCAGCAGTTTAGGGGGCACAGATACGCAGTATTTT.

Points on this clonotype: Sequence at one end of the junction differs from germline and may be a read error. V and J are TRBV7-9 and TRBJ2-4, with D maybe TRBD2 (5 bases). Per the germline V gene, CDR1 is SEHNR and CDR2 is FQNEAQ (reference sequence). The CDR3 is made up of 16 amino acids. The CDR3 region is CASGLSGNLAKNIQYF. CDR3 sequence (DNA): TGTGCCAGCGGCTTATCCGGGAATCTAGCCAAAAACATTCAGTACTTC.

In this sample, this clonotype turned up a few times. This sequence joins TRBV7-8 and TRBJ2-7; a weak D match, TRBD2 (5 bases). CDR3 length: 14 residues. The V gene's germline CDR1 is SGHVS and CDR2 FQNEAQ. V lost 5 bases to trimming and J lost 3 bases, with 14 bases between them. The CDR3 nucleotides are TGTGCCAGCAGCCTCCAGGACTTCTTCTACGAGCAGTACTTC. Residues: CASSLQDFFYEQYF.

This clonotype was seen a few times. This chain links TRBV20-1 with TRBJ2-4, with a tentative D call TRBD2 (6 bases). V lost 2 bases and J 3 bases, leaving 11 bases between the germline ends. The germline V gene has CDR1 DFQATT and CDR2 SNEGSKA (reference sequence). This CDR3 contains 14 residues. The CDR3 protein is CSARPRRGKNIQYF. DNA of the CDR3: TGCAGTGCTAGACCCAGGAGGGGCAAAAACATTCAGTACTTC.

This clonotype was seen many times. J is TRBJ1-1 and V is TRBV2; tentative D call: TRBD1 (5 bases). V was shortened by 4 bases and J by 11 bases, with 11 bases between the two germline ends. The CDR3 spans 11 residues. CDR1 and CDR2 (germline): SNHLY, FYNNEI. The CDR3 DNA reads TGTGCCAGCAGTGTAAACAGGTGGGCTTTCTTT. It codes for CASSVNRWAFF.

The chain carries TRBV30 and TRBJ2-7; a possible D gene is TRBD1 (7 bases). The CDR3 has 15 residues. The V end lost 4 bases, the J end lost 1 base, and 17 bases lay between the germline ends. The V gene's germline CDR1 is GTSNPN and CDR2 SVGIG (reference sequence). The CDR3 loop reads CAWIDPGGQSYEQYF. CDR3 in DNA: TGTGCCTGGATCGACCCAGGGGGGCAGTCCTACGAGCAGTACTTC.

The rearrangement uses TRBV9 and TRBJ2-7, with D possibly being TRBD1 or TRBD2 (5 bases each). The germline V gene has CDR1 SGDLS and CDR2 YYNGEE. The V and J ends lost 0 bases and 4 bases respectively, with 8 bases between them. This CDR3 is built from 13 residues. The CDR3 reads CASSVGDEYEQYF. The CDR3 DNA follows: TGTGCCAGCAGCGTAGGGGACGAGTACGAGCAGTACTTC.

This clonotype was seen more than once but under ten times. The chain carries TRBV29-1 and TRBJ2-1, with 11 bases matching TRBD2. The CDR3 consists of 13 residues. CDR1 and CDR2 from the germline V gene are SQVTM and ANQGSEA. J was trimmed by 7 bases and V by 5 bases; bases with no gene match: 4. The CDR3 is CSVRASGRNEQFF. For the CDR3, the DNA is TGCAGCGTTCGGGCTAGCGGGAGGAATGAGCAGTTCTTC.

With regard to this clonotype: A much larger clonotype is one base distant, so this may be a read error. The chain is built from TRBV7-9 and TRBJ2-2; D is undetermined. The CDR3 is 15 residues long. Germline lookup yields CDR1 SEHNR and CDR2 FQNEAQ (reference sequence). Trimming removed 11 bases from V and 5 bases from J, with 21 bases in between. CDR3 residues: CAGTPTPPGTGELFF. The CDR3 DNA is TGTGCCGGCACCCCTACCCCCCCAGGAACCGGGGAGCTGTTTTTT.

This clonotype was seen a few times. CDR3 DNA: TGTGCCAGCATCTCACTTGGGGAGCAGTACTTC. Translation: CASISLGEQYF. J is TRBJ2-7 and V is TRBV6-2 or TRBV6-3; D is unclear. The length of the CDR3 is 11 residues. The germline gives CDR1 MNHEY, CDR2 SVGEGT. V was trimmed by 7 bases and J by 7 bases, leaving 11 bases between them.

Remarks on this clonotype: Possible read error: a much larger clone is one base away. The chain carries TRBV7-2 and TRBJ2-3; 8 bases fit TRBD2. Trimming at V came to 4 bases and at J to 0 bases, leaving 21 bases not matched to a gene. This CDR3 has 21 amino acids. CDR1 SGHTA and CDR2 FQGNSA come from the germline V gene. The CDR3 loop is CASSSRMIAGIRDPSTDTQYF. The DNA for the CDR3 is TGTGCCAGCAGCTCTAGGATGATAGCGGGGATCCGAGACCCTAGCACAGATACGCAGTATTTT.

This clonotype appeared many times. The chain employs TRBV4-3 and TRBJ2-3; no definite D call. V lost 1 base, J lost 5 bases, and 16 bases lay in between. CDR3 size: 16 residues. From germline, CDR1 is LGHNA and CDR2 YSLEER. The CDR3 region has the DNA TGCGCCAGCAGCCAAGGTAGAACCTTTCTGGAAGATACGCAGTATTTT. Amino acid sequence: CASSQGRTFLEDTQYF.

About this clonotype: The CDR3 does not close with the conserved phenylalanine or tryptophan, likely indicating a read error. The genes are TRBV4-2 and TRBJ2-3, with D perhaps matching TRBD2 (6 bases). This CDR3 comprises 17 residues. Trimming took 1 base from V and 2 from J, leaving 16 bases between them. CDR1 and CDR2 from the germline V gene are LGHNA and YNFKEQ. The CDR3 region is CASSQVGGPSNTDTQYL. The CDR3, as DNA: TGTGCCAGCAGCCAAGTGGGGGGTCCCTCAAACACAGATACGCAGTATCTT.

The rearrangement links TRBV4-3 to TRBJ2-3; TRBD1 aligns across 8 bases. This CDR3 comprises 16 residues. CDR1 and CDR2 from the germline V gene are LGHNA and YSLEER. V was clipped by 4 bases and J by 2 bases; unmatched bases: 8. As DNA, the CDR3 is TGCGCCAGCAGCCCGTCCAGGACAGGGATCACAGATACGCAGTATTTT. It is translated as CASSPSRTGITDTQYF.

This clonotype was found a few times. This chain connects TRBV4-1 to TRBJ1-6; the D is unclear. This CDR3 has 16 residues. The germline V and J ends were trimmed by 1 base and 3 bases, with 10 bases remaining between them. The germline V gene has CDR1 MGHRA and CDR2 YSYEKL. For the CDR3, the DNA is TGCGCCAGCAGCCAAGTTGGATCCGTCTATAATTCACCCCTCCACTTT. Protein: CASSQVGSVYNSPLHF.